This T cell receptor (beta chain) was retrieved from a study of identical twins. The CDR3 extends over 16 amino acids. In germline, CDR1 is SGDLS, CDR2 YYNGEE. The junction had 5 bases not matched to a gene; V was cut back by 0 bases and J by 4 bases. General observations from the study: Cross-sectional statistics underpinned the conclusions; the same donors were not followed.

TCRdb analysed the 5' RACE reads with MiXCR anew, one entry per CDR3 protein. The table shows 400,000 to 500,000 distinct CDR3 sequences, with over 11% occurring only once. This clonotype was counted between two and nine times. Antigen unknown. These data are also associated with another study on yellow fever vaccine responses in identical twins.

The sequenced sample was CD4+ T cells sorted from blood. This receptor was obtained from a woman under 30 in good health. The rearrangement uses TRBV9 and TRBJ2-7; 12 bases map to TRBD2. Written as DNA, the CDR3 is TGTGCCAGCAGCGTAGGGAATCTAGCGGGAGGGTACGAGCAGTACTTC. Protein: CASSVGNLAGGYEQYF.